This T cell receptor (beta chain) was captured by sequencing in a study of blood T cell repertoires in COVID-19. Study summary: The United States, Italy and Spain supplied acute and convalescent COVID-19 samples. PBMCs, B-cell-depleted T cells, or T cells were the source of the cDNA or gDNA that made up the material.

There are 12 residues in the CDR3. V was trimmed by 5 bases and J by 4 bases, leaving 7 bases between them. This clone has more than one count but fewer than ten. As handled by the study authors: The authors estimated nucleated cell counts from reference gene primer amplification. TCRdb's table, derived via immunoSEQ multiplex PCR, lists solely in-frame clones and lacks some. That table supplies the V and J calls and clone size; D and trimming were determined from the DNA. The repertoire holds 80,000 to 95,000 clones, with under 90% as singletons. The sample consisted of peripheral blood. The chain links TRBV12-3 or TRBV12-4 to TRBJ2-3; TRBD2 is a possible D gene (5 bases). The TCR originated in a woman between 65 and 79 years old with acute or convalescent COVID-19. The CDR3 here is CASSSGSDTQYF. The CDR3, as DNA: TGTGCCAGCAGTAGCGGATCAGATACGCAGTATTTT.